Following are 9 T cell receptor beta chains from one sample sequenced in a study of blood T cells in healthy people across ages. A sample-barcoded 5' primer and a J-beta primer mix were used in a second PCR of roughly 6 to 11 cycles. One entry per CDR3 protein results from TCRdb running MiXCR on the 5' RACE reads. The table has some 890,000 distinct CDR3 sequences, about 27% seen once. The same specimen was also included in a second study, on T cells of mothers and their children.

Sequenced: blood. These TCRs come from a woman aged 40 to 50 in good health.

This chain links TRBV20-1 with TRBJ2-1; possible D gene TRBD1, 6 bases. Germline CDR1 is DFQATT and CDR2 is SNEGSKA (reference sequence). This CDR3 region has 12 residues. Between the trimmed V and J ends, which lost 3 bases and 7 bases, there was a span of 10 bases. The CDR3, as DNA: TGCAGTGCTAGTTGGCAGGGGAATGAGCAGTTCTTC. Translation gives CSASWQGNEQFF.

The J gene is TRBJ1-1, the V gene TRBV20-1; no reliable D call. The CDR3 extends over 13 amino acids. Germline V lookup: CDR1 DFQATT, CDR2 SNEGSKA (reference sequence). With 2 bases removed from V and 0 bases from J, the gap between germline ends came to 7 bases. The DNA of the CDR3 is TGCAGTGCTAGACTGGAAATGAACACTGAAGCTTTCTTT. Protein: CSARLEMNTEAFF.

This clonotype was seen at least ten times. One junction end does not reproduce the germline sequence, and a read error may be involved. The V gene is TRBV29-1, the J gene TRBJ2-1; D might be TRBD2 (6 bases). There are 13 residues in the CDR3. The germline gives CDR1 SQVTM, CDR2 ANQGSEA. The CDR3 protein is CSVEVSAGNEQFF. CDR3 DNA sequence: TGCAGCGTGGAAGTTTCCGCGGGGAATGAGCAGTTCTTC.

This clonotype was counted ten times or more. The V gene is TRBV20-1, the J gene TRBJ2-4; 7 bases align to TRBD2. The ends lost 0 bases at V and 3 bases at J; junction bases unmatched: 14. CDR1 is DFQATT, CDR2 SNEGSKA, per germline (reference sequence). The CDR3 runs to 18 residues. The CDR3 DNA reads TGCAGTGCTAGAGACTTCCACTCGGGACTATATGACAAAAACATTCAGTACTTC. It codes for CSARDFHSGLYDKNIQYF.

The V call is TRBV5-1, the J call TRBJ1-1; D possibly corresponds to TRBD1 (6 bases). Germline V gives CDR1 SGHRS, CDR2 YFSETQ. The V end lost 1 base, the J end lost 0 bases, and 13 bases lay between the germline ends. The CDR3 sequence is 16 residues long. CDR3 nucleotides: TGCGCCAGCAGCTTGTGGGCAGGGGCAATGAACACTGAAGCTTTCTTT. Its protein product is CASSLWAGAMNTEAFF.

V gene TRBV13 combines with J gene TRBJ2-7, with a tentative D call TRBD2 (6 bases). The CDR3 contains 15 residues. Trimming shortened V by 5 bases and J by 4 bases, and 18 bases separated the two germline ends. Germline values: CDR1 PRHDT, CDR2 FYEKMQ (reference sequence). Here the CDR3 reads CASSLRRVGLYEQYF. As DNA, the CDR3 is TGTGCCAGCAGCCTCAGGAGGGTAGGACTATACGAGCAGTACTTC.

There are many counts of this clonotype. The chain employs TRBV29-1 and TRBJ2-1, with 7 bases aligning to TRBD1. The germline V gene has CDR1 SQVTM and CDR2 ANQGSEA. V lost 4 bases to trimming and J lost 13 bases; unmatched junction nucleotides: 4. CDR3 length: 10 amino acids. The CDR3 bases are TGCAGCGTTGTAAGGGGGCAACAGTTCTTC. Its protein is CSVVRGQQFF.

V is TRBV19 and J is TRBJ1-5; D perhaps matches TRBD1 (5 bases). The germline V gene encodes CDR1 LNHDA and CDR2 SQIVND (reference sequence). CDR3 length equals 16 residues. V lost 4 bases to trimming and J lost 4 bases, with 17 bases between them. The CDR3 DNA sequence: TGTGCCAGTAGTAGTGGGACTTCTCGATTTAATCAGCCCCAGCATTTT. Protein product: CASSSGTSRFNQPQHF.

This chain connects TRBV6-2 or TRBV6-3 to TRBJ1-1, with D possibly matching TRBD1 (6 bases). Germline CDR1 and CDR2: MNHEY and SVGEGT. The CDR3 loop spans 16 amino acids. V lost 5 bases, J lost 1 base, and 17 bases lay in between. CDR3 sequence reads: CASSPYYREENTEAFF. The CDR3 DNA reads as TGTGCCAGCAGTCCCTACTACAGGGAGGAGAACACTGAAGCTTTCTTT.